This TCR beta chain appears in the sequencing data of a study of T-cell reconstitution after alpha-beta-depleted transplantation in children. This clonotype was detected ten times or more. Germline CDR1 and CDR2: SQVTM and ANQGSEA. The length of the CDR3 is 13 residues. V lost 5 bases to trimming and J lost 2 bases, with 12 bases between them. Unique molecular identifiers were used to barcode this TCRbeta library. TCRdb fed the PCR reads into MiXCR, producing one record per CDR3 protein. This sample has roughly 400,000 distinct CDR3 sequences, with around 20% found just once. The origin of this receptor is a human donor who donated a stem cell graft to a child with acute myeloid leukemia. Sequenced here: PBMCs from the stem cell graft donor, sampled from the stem cell graft. The chain uses TRBV29-1 and TRBJ2-5, with D tentatively TRBD1 (6 bases). CDR3 protein: CSVRGSAQETQYF. The CDR3 nucleotides read TGCAGCGTTAGGGGGAGTGCGCAAGAGACCCAGTACTTC.